Shown below are 31 T cell receptor beta chains from a single sample sequenced in a study of blood T cell repertoires in COVID-19. Repertoires were generated with immunoSEQ multiplex PCR, while TCRdb's copy carries only in-frame clones and drops some. Here the sample spans approximately 270,000 clones, around 89% being singletons. Sequencing was performed on peripheral blood. These receptors were obtained from a woman aged 25 to 39 with COVID-19, enrolled during active disease.

This chain uses TRBV9 with TRBJ2-1; 8 nucleotides agree with TRBD2. The germline gives CDR1 SGDLS, CDR2 YYNGEE. The CDR3 covers 18 residues. V was clipped by 1 base and J by 5 bases; unmatched bases: 14. CDR3: CASSVKAGASHSHNEQFF. In DNA form, the CDR3 reads TGTGCCAGCAGCGTAAAAGCGGGAGCCTCCCACAGCCACAATGAGCAGTTCTTC.

The genes are TRBV19 and TRBJ1-1; 8 nucleotides align to TRBD1. Looked up from germline, CDR1 is LNHDA and CDR2 is SQIVND (reference sequence). Trimming removed 6 bases from V and 2 bases from J; junction bases left unmatched: 2. The CDR3 sequence is 13 residues long. CDR3 region: CASRGQGNTEAFF. The CDR3 DNA is TGTGCCAGTAGAGGACAGGGTAACACTGAAGCTTTCTTT.

The chain couples TRBV7-6 to TRBJ2-3; 9 positions agree with TRBD2. Trimming at V came to 5 bases and at J to 2 bases, leaving 5 bases not matched to a gene. Per germline, CDR1 SGHVS and CDR2 FNYEAQ. The CDR3 has 15 amino acids. The CDR3 loop is CASSAGGGFTDTQYF. CDR3 bases: TGTGCCAGCAGCGCGGGAGGGGGGTTCACAGATACGCAGTATTTT.

The chain is built from TRBV11-1 and TRBJ2-6, with D uncertain. Germline V gene lookup returns CDR1 SGHAT and CDR2 FQDESV (reference sequence). The V end lost 5 bases, the J end lost 0 bases, and 5 bases lay between the germline ends. This CDR3 contains 14 residues. Here the CDR3 reads CASSPYSGANVLTF. Here the CDR3 DNA reads TGTGCCAGCAGCCCCTACTCTGGGGCCAACGTCCTGACTTTC.

The rearrangement joins TRBV28 to TRBJ2-7; 10 bases are shared with TRBD1. Losses at the gene ends were 8 bases for V and 3 bases for J; bases not matched to a gene: 16. The CDR3 runs 17 residues. Looked up from germline, CDR1 is MDHEN and CDR2 is SYDVKM. The CDR3 sequence: CASLPLTTGGINYEQYV. In DNA, the CDR3 is TGTGCCAGCCTGCCTCTAACGACAGGGGGCATTAACTACGAGCAGTACGTC.

V is TRBV7-8 and J is TRBJ2-4, with TRBD2 identical over 10 bases. The CDR3 has 16 amino acids. V lost 8 bases and J lost 4; bases outside the gene matches: 11. The germline CDR1 and CDR2 sequences are SGHVS and FQNEAQ. CDR3 bases: TGTGCCAGCTCAAGAGGGCTAGCGGGAGATAAAAACATTCAGTACTTC. It specifies CASSRGLAGDKNIQYF.

The genes are TRBV20-1 and TRBJ1-4; TRBD1 is a possible D gene (6 bases). CDR1 DFQATT and CDR2 SNEGSKA come from the germline V gene (reference sequence). V was shortened by 3 bases and J by 4 bases, with 15 bases between the two germline ends. CDR3 length: 15 amino acids. CDR3 coding DNA: TGCAGTGCTAGTAATCAGGGGCGGGTTAATGAAAAACTGTTTTTT. Translating gives CSASNQGRVNEKLFF.

The chain is built from TRBV28 and TRBJ1-6, with 8 positions matching TRBD1. The CDR3 runs to 14 residues. V shed 4 bases and J 9 bases; nucleotides not matched to a gene: 5. Germline values: CDR1 MDHEN, CDR2 SYDVKM. The CDR3 protein is CASSSGQGRSPLHF. The CDR3 DNA sequence: TGTGCCAGCAGTTCCGGACAGGGCCGTTCACCCCTCCACTTT.

The J gene is TRBJ1-1, the V gene TRBV7-2; D is possibly TRBD1 (5 bases). The CDR3 is 13 amino acids. Trimming pared 3 bases from V and 4 bases from J, leaving 9 bases between. Germline CDR1 reads SGHTA; CDR2 reads FQGNSA. The CDR3 coding sequence is TGTGCCAGCAGCTTCCGACAGAGCACTGAAGCTTTCTTT. It codes for CASSFRQSTEAFF.

The rearrangement joins TRBV4-1 to TRBJ1-6; no definite D call. The germline V and J ends were trimmed by 0 bases and 3 bases, with 18 bases remaining between them. The CDR3 totals 19 residues. Germline V gene lookup returns CDR1 MGHRA and CDR2 YSYEKL. CDR3 amino acids: CASSQESPEGFYYNSPLHF. The DNA of the CDR3 is TGCGCCAGCAGCCAAGAGTCCCCAGAGGGATTTTACTATAATTCACCCCTCCACTTT.

The chain couples TRBV7-2 to TRBJ2-3; D perhaps matches TRBD2 (5 bases). The CDR3 loop spans 13 amino acids. The V end lost 4 bases, the J end lost 3 bases, and 8 bases lay between the germline ends. The germline V gene has CDR1 SGHTA and CDR2 FQGNSA. The CDR3 loop is CASSSRRTDTQYF. DNA of the CDR3: TGTGCCAGCAGCTCGCGGAGGACAGATACGCAGTATTTT.

The genes are TRBV12-3 or TRBV12-4 and TRBJ2-7; 9 nucleotides align to TRBD2. V was clipped by 9 bases and J by 7 bases; unmatched bases: 10. This CDR3 contains 13 residues. In nucleotides, the CDR3 is TGTGCCAGTTCGGTGCGGGAGGGCCATGAGCAGTACGTC. Protein sequence: CASSVREGHEQYV.

The chain employs TRBV15 and TRBJ2-7, with a possible D match to TRBD2 (6 bases). The CDR3 extends over 13 amino acids. Germline V gene lookup returns CDR1 LNHNV and CDR2 YYDKDF (reference sequence). Trimming took 5 bases from V and 4 from J, leaving 12 bases between them. The CDR3 nucleotides read TGTGCCACCAGCGCGGCAGGGAGGTACGAGCAGTACTTC. Protein: CATSAAGRYEQYF.

J is TRBJ2-1 and V is TRBV18; 9 bases align to TRBD1. The CDR3 runs 14 residues. The germline V gene encodes CDR1 KGHSH and CDR2 LQKENI. After removal of 2 bases from V and 8 bases from J, the junction contained 4 bases not matched to a gene. CDR3 residues: CASSPRTGDDEQFF. CDR3 nucleotides: TGTGCCAGCTCACCAAGGACAGGGGACGATGAGCAGTTCTTC. Complete variable domain (other parts from reference TRBV18 and TRBJ2-1): NAGVMQNPRHLVRRRGQEARLRCSPMKGHSHVYWYRQLPEEGLKFMVYLQKENIIDESGMPKERFSAEFPKEGPSILRIQQVVRGDSAAYFCASSPRTGDDEQFFGPGTRLTVL.

This clone has only a few counts. The chain employs TRBV3-1 (or the pseudogene TRBV3-2) and TRBJ2-3; D remains unclear. The germline V gene encodes CDR1 LGHDT and CDR2 YNNKEL (reference sequence). The CDR3 has 14 amino acids. V lost 5 bases and J lost 0, with 9 bases in between. CDR3: CASSKSGSTDTQYF. For the CDR3, the DNA is TGTGCCAGCAGCAAATCCGGTAGCACAGATACGCAGTATTTT.

J is TRBJ2-1 and V is TRBV6-2 or TRBV6-3, with unresolved D. From germline, CDR1 is MNHEY and CDR2 SVGEGT. The CDR3 extends over 16 amino acids. V dropped 2 bases and J dropped 5 bases, with 16 bases sitting between them. CDR3 protein: CASSYNRLTEDNEQFF. The CDR3 coding sequence is TGTGCCAGCAGTTACAATCGGTTGACTGAAGACAATGAGCAGTTCTTC.

This clone was recorded only once. CDR3 region: CASSHFGLAEGVTDTQYF. As DNA, the CDR3 is TGTGCCAGCAGCCACTTTGGACTAGCCGAAGGGGTAACAGATACGCAGTATTTT. This sequence joins TRBV14 and TRBJ2-3; 8 bases align to TRBD2. This CDR3 spans 18 amino acids. CDR1 is SGHDN and CDR2 is FVKESK in the germline V gene. Trimming took 3 bases from V and 3 from J; bases not matched to a gene: 14.

The chain uses TRBV12-3 or TRBV12-4 and TRBJ2-7; D is perhaps TRBD2 (6 bases). This CDR3 spans 13 amino acids. V lost 2 bases and J 5 bases, leaving 10 bases between the germline ends. CDR3: CASSLFGGNEQYF. DNA of the CDR3: TGTGCCAGCAGTTTATTCGGAGGGAACGAGCAGTACTTC.

The chain combines TRBV11-2 with TRBJ1-3; the match to TRBD1 covers 8 bases. The CDR3 is made up of 19 amino acids. Germline CDR1 is SGHAT and CDR2 is FQNNGV. J lost 0 bases, V lost 1 base, and 11 bases had no gene match. DNA for the CDR3: TGTGCCAGCAGCTTAGTATCGGGACAGGTGTCTTTCTCTGGAAACACCATATATTTT. It yields the protein CASSLVSGQVSFSGNTIYF.

The gene calls are TRBV9 and TRBJ2-3; 9 positions agree with TRBD2. CDR1 SGDLS and CDR2 YYNGEE come from the germline V gene. V was pared by 4 bases and J by 5 bases, with 8 bases of the junction left unmatched. The CDR3 has 15 amino acids. The CDR3 DNA reads as TGTGCCAGCAGCAATCGGGCTAGCGGGATAGATACGCAGTATTTT. This gives the protein CASSNRASGIDTQYF.

The genes are TRBV27 and TRBJ1-5; D ambiguous. This CDR3 is 15 amino acids long. CDR1 and CDR2 (germline): MNHEY, SMNVEV (reference sequence). Trimming shortened V by 7 bases and J by 4 bases, and 17 bases separated the two germline ends. The CDR3 region is CASKMGMGANQPQHF. In nucleotides, the CDR3 is TGTGCCAGCAAAATGGGAATGGGAGCTAATCAGCCCCAGCATTTT.

The chain has TRBV6-5 and TRBJ2-1, with TRBD2 matching over 11 bases. Germline trimming cut 2 bases from V and 7 bases from J; bases unmatched to any gene: 7. Germline V gene data show CDR1 as MNHEY and CDR2 as SVGAGI. The CDR3 extends over 16 amino acids. CDR3 in amino acids: CASSYVSGGGRNEQFF. CDR3 DNA sequence: TGTGCCAGCAGTTACGTTAGCGGGGGGGGAAGGAATGAGCAGTTCTTC.

The rearrangement uses TRBV2 and TRBJ2-7, with TRBD2 matching over 9 bases. The CDR3 is 15 amino acids. The ends lost 7 bases at V and 2 bases at J; junction bases unmatched: 9. Germline assignment: CDR1 SNHLY and CDR2 FYNNEI. CDR3 coding DNA: TGTGCCAGCAAGGTCGGAGCGGGGGGAACCTACGAGCAGTACTTC. It encodes CASKVGAGGTYEQYF.

The sample holds one count of this clone. The chain uses TRBV27 and TRBJ2-3; 9 nucleotides match TRBD2. Per germline, CDR1 MNHEY and CDR2 SMNVEV (reference sequence). The CDR3 totals 16 residues. V shed 2 bases, J shed 4 bases, and the junction held 7 bases outside the gene matches. As DNA, the CDR3 is TGTGCCAGCAGTTTACGGCGGGAGGGCCATTCAGATACGCAGTATTTT. It codes for CASSLRREGHSDTQYF.

The V gene is TRBV19, the J gene TRBJ2-7; 10 bases map to TRBD1. This CDR3 is built from 15 residues. J lost 7 bases, V lost 6 bases, and 12 bases had no gene match. Germline lookup yields CDR1 LNHDA and CDR2 SQIVND (reference sequence). CDR3 sequence (DNA): TGTGCCAGTAGCTTTTGGGACAGGGGAAGGGGTGAGCAGTACTTC. Translating it yields CASSFWDRGRGEQYF.

This clone appeared once. The V and J genes are TRBV29-1 and TRBJ1-4; D call uncertain. V gave up 7 bases and J gave up 8 bases, with 17 bases separating them. CDR3 size: 13 residues. CDR1 is SQVTM and CDR2 is ANQGSEA in the germline V gene. CDR3 in DNA: TGCAGCGGGTGGGGAGGGAGGAACGAAAAACTGTTTTTT. It encodes CSGWGGRNEKLFF.

CDR3 residues: CASSPIPSGSPHEQFF. The CDR3 DNA reads TGTGCCAGCAGCCCAATTCCTAGCGGGAGTCCCCATGAGCAGTTCTTC. This chain uses TRBV3-1 (or the pseudogene TRBV3-2) with TRBJ2-1, with 10 bases lining up with TRBD2. J lost 8 bases, V lost 4 bases, and 11 bases had no gene match. Germline V lookup: CDR1 LGHDT, CDR2 YNNKEL (reference sequence). This CDR3 spans 16 amino acids.

This chain uses TRBV4-1 with TRBJ2-7, with 8 bases fitting TRBD1. The CDR3 covers 15 residues. The germline CDR1 and CDR2 sequences are MGHRA and YSYEKL. The V gene end was trimmed by 1 base and the J gene end by 3 bases; junction bases not matched to a gene: 5. The CDR3 sequence: CASSQGYGTGYEQYV. The CDR3 region has the DNA TGCGCCAGCAGCCAAGGTTACGGGACAGGCTACGAGCAGTACGTC.

The chain joins TRBV18 to TRBJ1-5; 8 positions match TRBD1. The CDR3 is 15 residues long. Germline lookup yields CDR1 KGHSH and CDR2 LQKENI. The junction had 9 bases not matched to a gene; V was cut back by 6 bases and J by 5 bases. The CDR3 nucleotides read TGTGCCAGCTCCCTCCGACAGGGGACTCATCAGCCCCAGCATTTT. It specifies CASSLRQGTHQPQHF.

This clone has only one observation. The genes are TRBV11-2 and TRBJ2-5, with 8 positions matching TRBD2. Trimming at V came to 1 base and at J to 5 bases, leaving 12 bases not matched to a gene. Germline assignment: CDR1 SGHAT and CDR2 FQNNGV. The CDR3 loop spans 17 amino acids. CDR3 protein: CASSLVRLAGVKETQYF. DNA for the CDR3: TGTGCCAGCAGCTTAGTTAGGCTAGCGGGTGTTAAGGAGACCCAGTACTTC.

The CDR3: CASSLDGGEMIPLHF. The CDR3 coding sequence is TGTGCCAGCAGCTTGGACGGGGGTGAGATGATTCCCCTCCACTTT. This chain uses TRBV5-5 with TRBJ1-6, with D perhaps matching TRBD1 (5 bases). Germline V gene sequence: CDR1 SGHKS, CDR2 YYEKEE (reference sequence). V lost 0 bases, J lost 13 bases, and 17 bases lay in between. CDR3 length: 15 residues.